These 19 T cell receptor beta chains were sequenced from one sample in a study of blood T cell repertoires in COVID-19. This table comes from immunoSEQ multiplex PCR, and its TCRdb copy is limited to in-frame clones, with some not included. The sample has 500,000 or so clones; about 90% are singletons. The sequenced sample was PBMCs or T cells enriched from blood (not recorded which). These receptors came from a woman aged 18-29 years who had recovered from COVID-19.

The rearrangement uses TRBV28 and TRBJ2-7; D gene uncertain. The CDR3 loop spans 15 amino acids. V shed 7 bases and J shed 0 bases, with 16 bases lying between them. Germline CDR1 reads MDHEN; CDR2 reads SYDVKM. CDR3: CASNPNTISSYEQYF. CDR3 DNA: TGTGCCAGCAACCCAAACACCATCTCCTCCTACGAGCAGTACTTC.

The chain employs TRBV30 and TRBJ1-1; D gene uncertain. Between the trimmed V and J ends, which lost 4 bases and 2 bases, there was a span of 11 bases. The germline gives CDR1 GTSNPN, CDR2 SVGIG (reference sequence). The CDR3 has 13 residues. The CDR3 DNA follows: TGTGCCTGGACCACTAGGAGCAACACTGAAGCTTTCTTT. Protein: CAWTTRSNTEAFF.

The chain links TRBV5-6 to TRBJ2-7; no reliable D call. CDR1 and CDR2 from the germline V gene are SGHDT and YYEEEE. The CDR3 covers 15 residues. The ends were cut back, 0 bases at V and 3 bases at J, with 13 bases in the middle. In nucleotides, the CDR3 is TGTGCCAGCAGCTTGGTTGAGAACTCTGGCTACGAGCAGTACTTC. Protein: CASSLVENSGYEQYF.

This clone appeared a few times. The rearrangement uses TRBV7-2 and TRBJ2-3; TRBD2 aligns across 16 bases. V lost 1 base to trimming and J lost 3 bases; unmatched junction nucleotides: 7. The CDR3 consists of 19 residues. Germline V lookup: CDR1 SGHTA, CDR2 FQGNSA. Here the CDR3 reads CASSLGGGTSGGVTDTQYF. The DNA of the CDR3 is TGTGCCAGCAGCTTAGGAGGCGGGACTAGCGGGGGGGTGACAGATACGCAGTATTTT.

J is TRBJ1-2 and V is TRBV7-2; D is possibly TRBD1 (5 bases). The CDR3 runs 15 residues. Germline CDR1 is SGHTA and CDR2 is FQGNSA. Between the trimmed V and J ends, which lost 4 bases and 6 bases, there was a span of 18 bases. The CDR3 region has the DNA TGTGCCAGCAGCTATGGGCCGGGGGGTTCGAATGGCTACACCTTC. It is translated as CASSYGPGGSNGYTF.

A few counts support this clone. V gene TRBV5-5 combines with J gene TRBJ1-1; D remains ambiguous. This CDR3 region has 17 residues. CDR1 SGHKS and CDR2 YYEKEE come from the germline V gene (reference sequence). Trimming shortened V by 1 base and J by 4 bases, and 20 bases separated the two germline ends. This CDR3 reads CASSLSLPASRGTEAFF. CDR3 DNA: TGTGCCAGCAGCTTGAGTCTACCCGCCTCTCGTGGCACTGAAGCTTTCTTT.

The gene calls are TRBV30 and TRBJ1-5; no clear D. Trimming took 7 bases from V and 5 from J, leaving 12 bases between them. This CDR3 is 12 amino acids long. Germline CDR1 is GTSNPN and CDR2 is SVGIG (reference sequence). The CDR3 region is CASSSGHQPQHF. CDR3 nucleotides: TGTGCCTCATCATCAGGTCATCAGCCCCAGCATTTT.

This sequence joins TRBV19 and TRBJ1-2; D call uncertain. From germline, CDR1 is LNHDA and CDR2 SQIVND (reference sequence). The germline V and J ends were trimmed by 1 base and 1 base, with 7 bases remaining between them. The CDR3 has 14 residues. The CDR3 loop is CASSIASNNYGYTF. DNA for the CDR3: TGTGCCAGTAGTATAGCCAGTAATAACTATGGCTACACCTTC.

The CDR3 loop is CASSLKSLNEKLFF. The CDR3 nucleotides read TGTGCCAGCAGCTTGAAGAGCCTTAATGAAAAACTGTTTTTT. V and J are TRBV5-6 and TRBJ1-4, with D unclear. This CDR3 contains 14 residues. Germline CDR1 and CDR2: SGHDT and YYEEEE. Trimming stripped 1 base from V and 4 bases from J, with 8 bases between.

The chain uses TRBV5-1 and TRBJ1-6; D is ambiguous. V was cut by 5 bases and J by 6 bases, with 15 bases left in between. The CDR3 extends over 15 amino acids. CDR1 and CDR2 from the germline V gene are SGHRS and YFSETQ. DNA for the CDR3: TGCGCCAGCAGTATCGAGGGAAGCCTTAATTCACCCCTCCACTTT. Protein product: CASSIEGSLNSPLHF.

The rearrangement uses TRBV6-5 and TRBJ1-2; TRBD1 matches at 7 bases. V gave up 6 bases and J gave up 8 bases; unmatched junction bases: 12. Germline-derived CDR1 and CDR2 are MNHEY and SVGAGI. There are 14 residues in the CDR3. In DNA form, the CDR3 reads TGTGCCAGCAGCCGAGACCTAGGGACAGAAGGCTACACCTTC. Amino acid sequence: CASSRDLGTEGYTF.

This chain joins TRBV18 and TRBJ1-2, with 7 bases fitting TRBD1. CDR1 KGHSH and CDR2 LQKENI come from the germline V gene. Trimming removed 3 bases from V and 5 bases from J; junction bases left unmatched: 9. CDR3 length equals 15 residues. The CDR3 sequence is CASSPELQGRYGYTF. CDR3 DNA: TGTGCCAGCTCACCCGAGCTACAGGGGAGGTATGGCTACACCTTC.

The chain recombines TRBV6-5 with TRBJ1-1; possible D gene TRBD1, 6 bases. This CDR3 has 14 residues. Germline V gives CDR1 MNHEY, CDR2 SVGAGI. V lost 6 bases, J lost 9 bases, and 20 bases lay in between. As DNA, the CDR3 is TGTGCCAGCAGGGCGAGCGGGGACACCAAAAAAGCTTTCTTT. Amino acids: CASRASGDTKKAFF.

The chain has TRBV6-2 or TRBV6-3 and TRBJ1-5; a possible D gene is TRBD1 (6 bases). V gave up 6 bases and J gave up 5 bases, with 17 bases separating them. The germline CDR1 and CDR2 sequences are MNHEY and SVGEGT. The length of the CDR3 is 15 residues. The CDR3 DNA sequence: TGTGCCAGCAGCCCGACGACAGGTCGGTATCAGCCCCAGCATTTT. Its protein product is CASSPTTGRYQPQHF.

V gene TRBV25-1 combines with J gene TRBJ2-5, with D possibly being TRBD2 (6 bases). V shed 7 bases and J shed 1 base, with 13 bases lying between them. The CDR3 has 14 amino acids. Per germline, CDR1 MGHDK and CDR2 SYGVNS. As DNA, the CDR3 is TGTGCCAGCAACCGCGCGGGGATCCAAGAGACCCAGTACTTC. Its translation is CASNRAGIQETQYF.

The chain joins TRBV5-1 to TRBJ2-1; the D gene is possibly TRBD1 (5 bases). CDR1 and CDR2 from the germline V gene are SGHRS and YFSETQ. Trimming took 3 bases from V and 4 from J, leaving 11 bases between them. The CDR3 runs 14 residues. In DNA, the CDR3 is TGCGCCAGCAGCTCCCTTGACAGTTACAATGAGCAGTTCTTC. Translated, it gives CASSSLDSYNEQFF.

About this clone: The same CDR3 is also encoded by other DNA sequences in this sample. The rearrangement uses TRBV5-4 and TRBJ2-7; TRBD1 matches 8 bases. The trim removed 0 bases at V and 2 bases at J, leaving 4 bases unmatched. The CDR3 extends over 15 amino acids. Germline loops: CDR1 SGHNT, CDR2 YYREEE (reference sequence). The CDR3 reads CASSLAGTGAYEQYF. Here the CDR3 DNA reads TGTGCCAGCAGCTTGGCCGGGACAGGCGCCTACGAGCAGTACTTC.

CDR3 residues: CASSLKRGTGTLDTQYF. The CDR3 DNA is TGTGCCAGCAGCTTAAAGAGGGGGACAGGGACCCTAGATACGCAGTATTTT. The chain employs TRBV7-9 and TRBJ2-3; 9 nucleotides line up with TRBD1. The V segment lost 2 bases and the J segment 5 bases; nucleotides outside the gene matches: 11. From germline, CDR1 is SEHNR and CDR2 FQNEAQ (reference sequence). The CDR3 runs 17 residues. Full variable domain (remainder filled in from reference TRBV7-9 and TRBJ2-3): DTGVSQNPRHKITKRGQNVTFRCDPISEHNRLYWYRQTLGQGPEFLTYFQNEAQLEKSRLLSDRFSAERPKGSFSTLEIQRTEQGDSAMYLCASSLKRGTGTLDTQYFGPGTRLTVL.

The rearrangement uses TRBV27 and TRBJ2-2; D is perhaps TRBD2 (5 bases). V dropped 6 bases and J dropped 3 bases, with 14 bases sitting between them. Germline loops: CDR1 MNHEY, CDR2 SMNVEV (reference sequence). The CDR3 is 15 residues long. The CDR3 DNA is TGTGCCAGCAGCTACGCCTCCGGGGACACCGGGGAGCTGTTTTTT. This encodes CASSYASGDTGELFF.